This T cell receptor beta chain stems from a study of naive and memory T cell subsets. Overnight CMV lysate stimulation of fresh PBMCs defined donor CMV status by CD4+ IFNgamma. CD4 T cells were positively selected, then CD8 T cells from the CD4-negative fraction. An equimolar mix of two oligonucleotides served as the beta constant-region primer for TRBC1 and TRBC2. Ligated cDNA was amplified by four rounds of PCR with nested alpha and beta constant-region primers and SP2. A 12-nucleotide UMI and the SP2 primer were added to the cDNA 3' end by oligonucleotide ligation. TCRdb fed the UMI-ligation and nested PCR reads into MiXCR, producing one record per CDR3 protein. The repertoire holds 80,000 or so distinct CDR3 sequences, with approximately 9.2% as singletons. The study, taken as a whole, reports: There was no ground truth to check naive and memory subset results.

Many counts were recorded for this clonotype. Its target is unknown. Material: naive CD8+ T cells from blood. This TCR was recovered from a human donor in good health.

CDR3 amino acids: CSAQYNEQFF. Here the CDR3 DNA reads TGCAGCGCTCAATACAATGAGCAGTTCTTC. The chain recombines TRBV29-1 with TRBJ2-1; D is unresolved. The CDR3 contains 10 residues. The germline V gene encodes CDR1 SQVTM and CDR2 ANQGSEA. Trimming left V 7 bases short and J 4 bases short, with 5 bases between.